This TCR beta chain was profiled in a study of blood T cell repertoires in COVID-19. Study details: The samples span acute and convalescent COVID-19 from the United States, Italy and Spain. The cDNA or gDNA used as material had been derived from T cells, B-cell-depleted T cells, or PBMCs.

As originally analysed: Estimates of nucleated cell counts were drawn from the amplification of reference gene primers. Sequencing was performed with immunoSEQ multiplex PCR; in TCRdb, only in-frame clones are kept and a portion is missing. The DNA was the basis for D and trimming; V, J and clone size are from that table. The profile shows around 340,000 clones, approximately 90% of them singletons. Looked up from germline, CDR1 is SGHRS and CDR2 is YFSETQ. The CDR3 loop spans 12 amino acids. V lost 4 bases to trimming and J lost 3 bases, with 7 bases between them. Enrolled during active infection, Seattle patients were then followed longitudinally.

This TCR derives from a woman between 55 and 75 years old with COVID-19, enrolled during active disease. V and J are TRBV5-1 and TRBJ2-5; D is perhaps TRBD2 (5 bases). Material: peripheral blood. The CDR3 loop is CASSHSEETQYF. The CDR3 DNA reads TGCGCCAGCAGCCATAGCGAAGAGACCCAGTACTTC. Filled out from reference TRBV5-1 and TRBJ2-5, the complete variable domain reads KAGVTQTPRYLIKTRGQQVTLSCSPISGHRSVSWYQQTPGQGLQFLFEYFSETQRNKGNFPGRFSGRQFSNSRSEMNVSTLELGDSALYLCASSHSEETQYFGPGTRLLVL.